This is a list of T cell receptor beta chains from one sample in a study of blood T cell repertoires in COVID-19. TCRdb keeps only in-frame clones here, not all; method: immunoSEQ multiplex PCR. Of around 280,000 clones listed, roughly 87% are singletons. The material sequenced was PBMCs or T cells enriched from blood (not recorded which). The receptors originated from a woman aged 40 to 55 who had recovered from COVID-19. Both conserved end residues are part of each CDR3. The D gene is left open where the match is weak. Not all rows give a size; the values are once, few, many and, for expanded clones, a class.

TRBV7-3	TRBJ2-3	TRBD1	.	CASSLGPGTADTQYF	TGTGCCAGCAGCTTAGGTCCAGGGACAGCAGATACGCAGTATTTT
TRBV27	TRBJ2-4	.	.	CASSLALGPQNIQYF	TGTGCCAGCAGTTTAGCTCTGGGGCCTCAAAACATTCAGTACTTC
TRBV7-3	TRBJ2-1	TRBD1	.	CASSFPTGVKYGISYNEQFF	TGTGCCAGCAGCTTTCCGACAGGGGTGAAGTACGGGATCTCCTACAATGAGCAGTTCTTC
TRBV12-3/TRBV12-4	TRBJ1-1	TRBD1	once	CASSLPPGTDAFF	TGTGCCAGCAGTTTACCTCCCGGGACAGACGCTTTCTTT
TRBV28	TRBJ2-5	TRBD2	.	CASSTPLGGRETQYF	TGTGCCAGCAGTACCCCCCTGGGGGGGAGGGAGACCCAGTACTTC
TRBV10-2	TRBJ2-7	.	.	CATNRNRDFNYEQYF	TGCGCCACCAACCGTAACCGGGACTTTAACTACGAGCAGTACTTC
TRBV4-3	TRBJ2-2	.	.	CASSQVRGRDTGELFF	TGCGCCAGCAGCCAAGTTAGGGGAAGAGACACCGGGGAGCTGTTTTTT
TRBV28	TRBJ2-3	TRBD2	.	CASSSFSPTSGRGYF	TGTGCCAGCAGTTCGTTTTCTCCGACTAGCGGGAGGGGGTATTTT
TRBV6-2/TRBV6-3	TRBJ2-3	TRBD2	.	CASSYGREEVGTDTQYF	TGTGCCAGCAGTTACGGGCGGGAGGAAGTTGGAACAGATACGCAGTATTTT
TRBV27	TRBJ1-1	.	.	CASSLHHQGRNTEAFF	TGTGCCAGCAGTTTACACCATCAGGGAAGGAACACTGAAGCTTTCTTT
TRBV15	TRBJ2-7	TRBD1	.	CATSIRRTGGSYEQYF	TGTGCCACCAGCATTCGAAGGACAGGGGGCTCCTACGAGCAGTACTTC
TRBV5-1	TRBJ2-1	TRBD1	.	CASRWDRGNEQFF	TGCGCCAGCAGGTGGGACAGGGGTAATGAGCAGTTCTTC
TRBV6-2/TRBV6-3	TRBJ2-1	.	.	CASSWSTYNEQFF	TGTGCCAGCAGCTGGTCTACCTACAATGAGCAGTTCTTC
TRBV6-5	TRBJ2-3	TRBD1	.	CASSRTGTATDTQYF	TGTGCCAGCAGTCGAACCGGGACAGCCACAGATACGCAGTATTTT
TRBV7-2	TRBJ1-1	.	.	CASSLVAETEAFF	TGTGCCAGCAGCTTAGTCGCTGAGACTGAAGCTTTCTTT
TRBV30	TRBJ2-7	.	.	CAWSGQSYEQYF	TGTGCCTGGAGTGGTCAGTCCTACGAGCAGTACTTC
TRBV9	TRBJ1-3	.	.	CASSAQGAISGNTIYF	TGTGCCAGCAGCGCACAGGGAGCTATCTCTGGAAACACCATATATTTT
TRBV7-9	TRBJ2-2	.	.	CASSLGWGVTGELFF	TGTGCCAGCAGCTTAGGGTGGGGCGTCACCGGGGAGCTGTTTTTT
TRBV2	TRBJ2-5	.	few	CASSPGAAAQYF	TGTGCCAGCAGTCCAGGGGCCGCGGCCCAGTACTTC
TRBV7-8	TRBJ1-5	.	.	CASSFNGRNQPQHF	TGTGCCAGCAGCTTTAACGGTCGCAATCAGCCCCAGCATTTT
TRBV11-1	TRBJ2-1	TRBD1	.	CASSLGQGPYNEQFF	TGTGCCAGCAGCTTGGGACAGGGTCCGTACAATGAGCAGTTCTTC
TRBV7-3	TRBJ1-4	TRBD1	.	CASSPTGVGNEKLFF	TGTGCCAGCAGCCCAACAGGGGTAGGAAATGAAAAACTGTTTTTT
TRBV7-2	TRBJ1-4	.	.	CASSLRATTSEKLFF	TGTGCCAGCAGCTTAAGAGCTACTACGAGTGAAAAACTGTTTTTT
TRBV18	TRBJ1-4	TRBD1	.	CASSPGTGVEKLFF	TGTGCCAGCTCACCGGGGACAGGGGTTGAAAAACTGTTTTTT
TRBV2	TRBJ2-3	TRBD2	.	CASHEGLGPDTQYF	TGTGCCAGCCATGAGGGACTAGGTCCGGATACGCAGTATTTT
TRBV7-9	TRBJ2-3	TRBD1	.	CASSLTGGASDTQYF	TGTGCCAGCAGCTTGACAGGGGGCGCCTCAGATACGCAGTATTTT
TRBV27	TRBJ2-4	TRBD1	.	CASSKNQGAAQNIQYF	TGTGCCAGCAGCAAAAACCAGGGGGCAGCTCAAAACATTCAGTACTTC
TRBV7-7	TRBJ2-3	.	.	CASSLPGTDTQYF	TGTGCTAGCAGCCTCCCGGGCACAGATACGCAGTATTTT
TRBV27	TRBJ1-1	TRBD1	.	CATRGRRTENTEAFF	TGTGCCACCAGGGGGCGTCGGACCGAGAACACTGAAGCTTTCTTT
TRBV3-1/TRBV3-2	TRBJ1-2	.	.	CASSQQGGGYTF	TGTGCCAGCAGCCAGCAGGGAGGCGGCTACACCTTC
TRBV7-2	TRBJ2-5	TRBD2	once	CASSLASGRQETQYF	TGTGCCAGCAGCTTAGCTAGCGGGAGGCAAGAGACCCAGTACTTC
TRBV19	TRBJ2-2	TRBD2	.	CASSGGLAGGRRGGETGELFF	TGTGCCAGTAGTGGAGGACTAGCGGGAGGCCGACGAGGGGGTGAAACCGGGGAGCTGTTTTTT
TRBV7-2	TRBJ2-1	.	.	CASSPGIGNEQFF	TGTGCCAGCAGCCCGGGGATAGGGAATGAGCAGTTCTTC
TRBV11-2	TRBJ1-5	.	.	CASSPLRRECQPQHF	TGTGCCAGCAGCCCCCTTCGGAGGGAATGTCAGCCCCAGCATTTT
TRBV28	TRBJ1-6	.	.	CATDSGVTLHF	TGTGCCACCGATTCAGGGGTAACCCTCCACTTT
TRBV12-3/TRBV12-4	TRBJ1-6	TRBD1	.	CASSPDRGFPLHF	TGTGCCAGCAGCCCTGACAGGGGGTTCCCCCTCCACTTT
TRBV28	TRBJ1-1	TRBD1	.	CASSFRKGAGTEAFF	TGTGCCAGCAGTTTTAGAAAGGGGGCTGGCACTGAAGCTTTCTTT
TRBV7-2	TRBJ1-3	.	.	CASSFRGYASGNTIYF	TGTGCCAGCAGCTTTCGAGGGTACGCTTCTGGAAACACCATATATTTT
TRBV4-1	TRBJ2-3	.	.	CASSQDLGGLTDTQYF	TGCGCCAGCAGCCAAGATCTGGGCGGACTCACAGATACGCAGTATTTT
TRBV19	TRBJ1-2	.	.	CASSMRGSGYTF	TGTGCCAGTAGTATGAGGGGGTCTGGCTACACCTTC
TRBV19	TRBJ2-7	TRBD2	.	CASSVGLGLDYEQYF	TGTGCCAGTAGTGTCGGACTGGGACTAGACTACGAGCAGTACTTC
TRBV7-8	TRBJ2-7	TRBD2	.	CASSSSYYGGASYEQYF	TGTGCCAGCAGCTCTTCCTATTACGGGGGGGCCTCCTACGAGCAGTACTTC
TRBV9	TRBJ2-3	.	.	CASGRDNLGGDTQYF	TGTGCCAGCGGACGGGACAATTTAGGCGGAGATACGCAGTATTTT
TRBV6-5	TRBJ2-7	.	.	CASRARDLAYEQYF	TGTGCCAGCAGGGCCCGGGACTTAGCCTACGAGCAGTACTTC
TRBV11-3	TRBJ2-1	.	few	CASSRGTQNEQFF	TGTGCCAGCAGCCGGGGGACCCAGAATGAGCAGTTCTTC
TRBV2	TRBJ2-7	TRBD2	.	CASSGTSGRSEQYF	TGTGCCAGCAGCGGGACTAGCGGGAGAAGCGAGCAGTACTTC
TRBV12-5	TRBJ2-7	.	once	CASPPEGGAYEQYF	TGTGCTAGTCCCCCCGAGGGGGGGGCCTACGAGCAGTACTTC
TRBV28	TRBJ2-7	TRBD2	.	CALMRTSGKEQYF	TGTGCCCTAATGAGGACTAGCGGTAAAGAGCAGTACTTC
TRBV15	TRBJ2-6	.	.	CATSRGGRSGANVLTF	TGTGCCACCAGCAGAGGAGGGCGTAGTGGGGCCAACGTCCTGACTTTC
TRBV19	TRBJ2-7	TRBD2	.	CASSRGTSTSGNSYEQYF	TGTGCCAGTAGTAGGGGGACTTCGACTAGCGGGAACTCCTACGAGCAGTACTTC